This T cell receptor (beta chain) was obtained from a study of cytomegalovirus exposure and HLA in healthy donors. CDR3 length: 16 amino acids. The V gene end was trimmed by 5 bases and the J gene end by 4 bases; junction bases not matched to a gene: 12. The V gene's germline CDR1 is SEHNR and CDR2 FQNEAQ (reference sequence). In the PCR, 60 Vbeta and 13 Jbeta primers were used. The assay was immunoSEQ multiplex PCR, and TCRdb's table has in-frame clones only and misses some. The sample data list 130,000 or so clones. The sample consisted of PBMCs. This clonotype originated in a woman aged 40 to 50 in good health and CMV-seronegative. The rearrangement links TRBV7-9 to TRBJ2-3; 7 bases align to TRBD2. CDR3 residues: CASSHGGLVNADTQYF. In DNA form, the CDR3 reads TGTGCCAGCAGCCATGGCGGACTAGTCAACGCAGATACGCAGTATTTT.